A selection of T cell receptor beta chains follows, all from one sample in a study of CD8+ T cells in alopecia areata. Assay: immunoSEQ multiplex PCR; the TCRdb copy retains only in-frame clones and omits some. The sample shows 90,000 to 120,000 clones, roughly 55% of them seen only once. Sequencing used NKG2D-low CD8+ T cells sorted from blood. Receptor source: a human donor with alopecia areata. The CDR3 runs from the conserved cysteine through the conserved F or W. D genes are given only for firm matches. Part of the rows lack a size; the others show once, few, many or a class for expanded clones.

D gene	clone size	V gene	J gene	CDR3 protein	CDR3 DNA
NA	NA	TRBV7-9	TRBJ2-5	CASSLGQAGETQYF	TGTGCCAGCAGCTTAGGACAGGCGGGGGAGACCCAGTACTTC
NA	NA	TRBV2	TRBJ1-2	CASRPGYGYTF	TGTGCCAGCAGGCCAGGGTATGGCTACACCTTC
NA	few	TRBV7-3	TRBJ1-5	CASSLGTNQPQHF	TGTGCCAGCAGCTTAGGGACAAATCAGCCCCAGCATTTT
NA	NA	TRBV7-9	TRBJ1-1	CASSSTGLPNTEAFF	TGTGCCAGCAGCTCTACAGGGCTACCGAACACTGAAGCTTTCTTT
TRBD2	NA	TRBV7-9	TRBJ2-1	CASSISGRGSYNEQFF	TGTGCCAGCAGCATTAGCGGGAGGGGGTCCTACAATGAGCAGTTCTTC
TRBD2	NA	TRBV7-8	TRBJ2-3	CASSSGRDSTDTQYF	TGTGCCAGCAGCTCTGGGAGGGATTCCACAGATACGCAGTATTTT
NA	once	TRBV9	TRBJ2-7	CASSVATSAHYEQYF	TGTGCCAGCAGCGTAGCAACGTCGGCCCACTACGAGCAGTACTTC
TRBD1	NA	TRBV19	TRBJ2-1	CATRDRGYNEQFF	TGTGCCACCCGGGACAGGGGATACAATGAGCAGTTCTTC
NA	NA	TRBV7-9	TRBJ2-1	CASSTTEGNEQFF	TGTGCCAGCAGCACAACCGAGGGGAATGAGCAGTTCTTC
NA	NA	TRBV27	TRBJ1-1	CASSPVTTGQLLLNTEAFF	TGTGCCAGCAGTCCTGTCACCACGGGACAATTACTACTTAACACTGAAGCTTTCTTT
TRBD2	few	TRBV7-9	TRBJ2-5	CASSEGTSGSLRETQYF	TGTGCCAGCAGCGAAGGGACTAGCGGGAGTTTAAGGGAGACCCAGTACTTC
TRBD1	few	TRBV10-3	TRBJ2-7	CAISEPTGAAYEQYF	TGTGCCATCAGTGAACCGACAGGGGCGGCCTACGAGCAGTACTTC
NA	few	TRBV7-3	TRBJ2-7	CASSTLTYEQYF	TGTGCCAGCAGCACCCTAACCTACGAGCAGTACTTC
TRBD2	NA	TRBV7-8	TRBJ2-1	CASSLSVAGGTYNEQFF	TGTGCCAGCAGCTTATCCGTAGCGGGAGGGACATACAATGAGCAGTTCTTC